These T cell receptor beta chains were read from a single sample in a study of cytotoxic CD8 clonotypes in ibrutinib-treated CLL. Method: immunoSEQ multiplex PCR; TCRdb's copy keeps in-frame clones and lacks some. The sample consists of approximately 13,000 clones, roughly 70% of them appearing once. The sequences come from PBMCs, collected before ibrutinib treatment. The receptor set was obtained from a human donor with chronic lymphocytic leukemia. The CDR3 runs from the conserved cysteine through the conserved F or W. A D gene is named only where the DNA matches it firmly. A row's size may be missing; if present it is once, few, many or a size class.

-	TRBV11-2	-	TRBJ1-1	CASSLVGVPDTEAFF	TGTGCCAGCAGCTTAGTGGGGGTCCCCGACACTGAAGCTTTCTTT
-	TRBV18	few	TRBJ2-2	CASSPRDTGELFF	TGTGCCAGCTCACCACGGGACACCGGGGAGCTGTTTTTT
-	TRBV5-1	-	TRBJ2-7	CASKGEYEQYF	TGCGCCAGCAAAGGGGAATACGAGCAGTACTTC
TRBD2	TRBV5-4	-	TRBJ2-3	CASSSLAGGGDTQYF	TGTGCCAGCAGCTCCCTAGCGGGAGGGGGCGATACGCAGTATTTT
TRBD1	TRBV29-1	-	TRBJ2-7	CSVVQDRGTEQYF	TGCAGCGTTGTGCAGGACAGGGGTACTGAGCAGTACTTC
-	TRBV4-3	-	TRBJ2-2	CASSHGGLLNTGELFF	TGCGCCAGCAGCCACGGGGGACTGCTGAACACCGGGGAGCTGTTTTTT
-	TRBV27	-	TRBJ2-7	CASSLGGVAYEQYF	TGTGCCAGCAGTTTAGGAGGCGTAGCCTACGAGCAGTACTTC
TRBD1	TRBV10-3	-	TRBJ2-5	CATNDRGEETQYF	TGTGCCACCAATGACAGGGGCGAAGAGACCCAGTACTTC
-	TRBV28	-	TRBJ2-7	CASLGGTATYEQYF	TGTGCCAGTCTAGGCGGGACAGCGACCTACGAGCAGTACTTC
-	TRBV7-8	-	TRBJ2-5	CASSVGQETQYF	TGTGCCAGCAGCGTGGGGCAAGAGACCCAGTACTTC
-	TRBV11-2	-	TRBJ2-1	CASSFLGSSYNEQFF	TGTGCCAGCAGCTTCTTGGGAAGCTCCTACAATGAGCAGTTCTTC
TRBD2	TRBV4-1	-	TRBJ2-5	CASSQGSLAGGVGETQYF	TGCGCCAGCAGCCAAGGGTCCCTAGCGGGAGGGGTGGGAGAGACCCAGTACTTC
-	TRBV30	-	TRBJ2-2	CAWSVGAGLLGTGELFF	TGTGCCTGGAGTGTAGGGGCAGGTCTGTTGGGAACCGGGGAGCTGTTTTTT
TRBD2	TRBV4-3	-	TRBJ2-7	CASSQERGAGGLYEQYF	TGCGCCAGCAGCCAAGAGAGAGGGGCGGGGGGGCTTTACGAGCAGTACTTC
TRBD1	TRBV6-5	-	TRBJ2-7	CASTSGGNVEQYF	TGTGCCAGCACCTCAGGGGGAAACGTCGAGCAGTACTTC
-	TRBV10-3	-	TRBJ1-1	CAISERRGDLMNTEAFF	TGTGCCATCAGTGAGAGGAGGGGGGACCTTATGAACACTGAAGCTTTCTTT
-	TRBV2	-	TRBJ2-7	CASRWSYEQYF	TGTGCCAGCAGGTGGAGCTACGAGCAGTACTTC
-	TRBV19	-	TRBJ2-5	CASRGRLRETQYF	TGTGCCAGTAGGGGACGGCTAAGAGAGACCCAGTACTTC
TRBD1	TRBV5-1	-	TRBJ2-1	CASSSGTGVYNEQFF	TGCGCCAGCAGCTCCGGGACAGGGGTGTACAATGAGCAGTTCTTC
-	TRBV28	-	TRBJ1-1	CASRYGTVEAFF	TGTGCCAGCAGATACGGGACTGTTGAAGCTTTCTTT
-	TRBV5-1	-	TRBJ1-1	CASSFRQGRGNTEAFF	TGCGCCAGCAGCTTCCGGCAGGGTAGGGGGAACACTGAAGCTTTCTTT
TRBD2	TRBV11-2	few	TRBJ2-1	CASSFGTSGRALQFF	TGTGCCAGCAGCTTTGGGACTAGCGGGAGGGCCCTGCAGTTCTTC
-	TRBV10-3	-	TRBJ2-1	CANGNGGPGNEQFF	TGTGCCAACGGCAACGGAGGGCCGGGCAATGAGCAGTTCTTC
-	TRBV19	few	TRBJ2-2	CASSIGDRWGGELFF	TGTGCCAGTAGTATAGGAGACCGGTGGGGCGGGGAGCTGTTTTTT
-	TRBV4-3	once	TRBJ2-2	CASSLVGGQGTTGELFF	TGCGCCAGCAGCCTGGTTGGGGGGCAGGGTACCACCGGGGAGCTGTTTTTT
-	TRBV27	-	TRBJ1-1	CASSPQGGGTEAFF	TGTGCCAGCAGCCCACAGGGCGGGGGCACTGAAGCTTTCTTT
TRBD1	TRBV4-2	-	TRBJ1-6	CASSHPPGGQLSFMGQAYNSPLHF	TGTGCCAGCAGCCACCCCCCGGGGGGACAGTTATCGTTTATGGGGCAAGCGTATAATTCACCCCTCCACTTT
-	TRBV4-3	-	TRBJ2-1	CASSQEAGQEQFF	TGCGCCAGCAGCCAAGAGGCGGGACAGGAGCAGTTCTTC
-	TRBV5-4	-	TRBJ2-3	CASSLEWQGGDTQYF	TGTGCCAGCAGCTTGGAGTGGCAGGGTGGAGATACGCAGTATTTT
-	TRBV28	few	TRBJ2-1	CASSRPINEQFF	TGTGCCAGCAGCCGACCGATCAATGAGCAGTTCTTC
-	TRBV2	-	TRBJ2-5	CASSEETQYF	TGTGCCAGCAGTGAAGAGACCCAGTACTTC